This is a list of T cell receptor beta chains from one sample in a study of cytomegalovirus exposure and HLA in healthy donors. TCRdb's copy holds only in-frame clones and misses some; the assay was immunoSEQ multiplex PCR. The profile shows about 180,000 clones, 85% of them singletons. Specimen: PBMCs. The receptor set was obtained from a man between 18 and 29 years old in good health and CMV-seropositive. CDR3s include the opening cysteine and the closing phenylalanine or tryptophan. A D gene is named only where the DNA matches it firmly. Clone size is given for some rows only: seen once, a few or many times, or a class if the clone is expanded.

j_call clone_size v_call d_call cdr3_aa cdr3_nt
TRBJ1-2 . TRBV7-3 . CASSLTGQDNYGYTF TGTGCCAGCAGCTTAACGGGTCAGGATAACTATGGCTACACCTTC
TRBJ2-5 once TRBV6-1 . CASSGAATEETQYF TGTGCCAGCAGTGGGGCAGCTACGGAAGAGACCCAGTACTTC
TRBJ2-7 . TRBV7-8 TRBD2 CASSLVGLAGGRYEQYF TGTGCCAGCAGCTTAGTTGGACTAGCGGGAGGGAGGTACGAGCAGTACTTC
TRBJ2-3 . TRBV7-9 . CATTDGGRDTQYF TGTGCCACTACTGACGGGGGGCGGGATACGCAGTATTTT
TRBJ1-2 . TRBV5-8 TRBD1 CASSLDRPIYGYTF TGTGCCAGCAGCCTGGACAGGCCGATCTATGGCTACACCTTC
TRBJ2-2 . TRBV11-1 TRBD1 CASSFQTGGTGELFF TGTGCCAGCAGCTTCCAGACAGGGGGCACCGGGGAGCTGTTTTTT
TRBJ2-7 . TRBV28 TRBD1 CASSDRDRVLYEQYF TGTGCCAGCAGTGACCGGGACAGGGTCCTCTACGAGCAGTACTTC
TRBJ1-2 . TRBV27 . CASSSGLANYGYTF TGTGCCAGCAGTTCGGGACTAGCTAACTATGGCTACACCTTC
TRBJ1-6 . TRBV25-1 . CASRPQQGKDSPLHF TGTGCCAGCAGGCCCCAACAGGGAAAGGATTCACCCCTCCACTTT
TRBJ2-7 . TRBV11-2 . CASSLQGTVGYEQYF TGTGCCAGCAGCCTCCAGGGGACGGTGGGGTACGAGCAGTACTTC
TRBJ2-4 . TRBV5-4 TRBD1 CASSIPDRGAKNIQYF TGTGCCAGCAGCATCCCGGACAGGGGAGCCAAAAACATTCAGTACTTC
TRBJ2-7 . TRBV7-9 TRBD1 CASSSGQGAIHEQYF TGTGCCAGCAGCTCCGGACAGGGGGCGATCCACGAGCAGTACTTC
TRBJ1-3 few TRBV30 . CAWRRDTIYF TGTGCCTGGAGGAGGGACACCATATATTTT
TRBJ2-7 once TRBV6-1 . CASSELWSSYEQYF TGTGCCAGCAGTGAACTTTGGAGCTCCTACGAGCAGTACTTC
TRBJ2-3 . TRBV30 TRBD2 CAWTSASGRADTQYF TGTGCCTGGACCTCTGCTAGCGGGAGAGCAGATACGCAGTATTTT
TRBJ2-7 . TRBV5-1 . CASKGGDGYEQYF TGCGCCAGCAAGGGCGGGGATGGCTACGAGCAGTACTTC
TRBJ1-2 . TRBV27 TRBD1 CASSTRDRVSDGYTF TGTGCCAGCAGTACCCGGGACAGGGTAAGCGATGGCTACACCTTC
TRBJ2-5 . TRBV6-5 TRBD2 CASSSSGGRETQYF TGTGCCAGCAGTTCCAGCGGGGGAAGGGAGACCCAGTACTTC
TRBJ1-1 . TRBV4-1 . CASSPLSGAANTEAFF TGCGCCAGCAGCCCTCTATCTGGGGCGGCAAACACTGAAGCTTTCTTT
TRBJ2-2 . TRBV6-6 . CASSLRFANTGELFF TGTGCCAGCAGTTTGCGATTCGCGAACACCGGGGAGCTGTTTTTT
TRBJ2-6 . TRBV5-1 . CASSLRGDIAYSGANVLTF TGCGCCAGCAGCCTACGAGGGGACATTGCATACTCTGGGGCCAACGTCCTGACTTTC
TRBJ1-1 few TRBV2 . CASRFTPTGPNTEAFF TGTGCCAGCAGGTTTACACCGACAGGTCCGAACACTGAAGCTTTCTTT
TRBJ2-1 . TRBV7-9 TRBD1 CASSHGGQGAYNEQFF TGTGCCAGCAGCCACGGGGGACAGGGGGCTTACAATGAGCAGTTCTTC
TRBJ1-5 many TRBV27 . CASSSSPYQPQHF TGTGCCAGCAGTTCTTCCCCTTATCAGCCCCAGCATTTT
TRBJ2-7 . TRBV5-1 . CASSLGSGEQYF TGCGCCAGCAGCTTGGGATCCGGCGAGCAGTACTTC
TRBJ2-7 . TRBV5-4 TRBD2 CASSSSGRGPYEQYF TGTGCCAGCAGCAGTAGCGGGAGGGGGCCATACGAGCAGTACTTC
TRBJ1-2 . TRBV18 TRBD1 CASSPPAGTGDFNYGYTF TGTGCCAGCTCACCACCAGCAGGGACAGGCGACTTTAACTATGGCTACACCTTC
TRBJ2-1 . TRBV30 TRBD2 CAWSAPGLAGVHYNEQFF TGTGCCTGGAGTGCCCCGGGACTAGCGGGAGTGCACTACAATGAGCAGTTCTTC
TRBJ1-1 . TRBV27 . CASSSTPITGTEAFF TGTGCCAGCAGTTCTACCCCAATAACAGGCACTGAAGCTTTCTTT
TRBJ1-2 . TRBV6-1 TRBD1 CASSEGPGQAGYGYTF TGTGCCAGCAGTGAAGGGCCGGGACAGGCCGGCTATGGCTACACCTTC
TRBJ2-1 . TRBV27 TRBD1 CASSLQGAYNEQFF TGTGCCAGCAGTTTGCAGGGGGCCTACAATGAGCAGTTCTTC
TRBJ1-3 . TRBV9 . CARPIRAGQQGNTIYF TGTGCCAGGCCTATCAGGGCTGGCCAACAAGGAAACACCATATATTTT
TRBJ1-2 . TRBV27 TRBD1 CASSSVDRGYGYTF TGTGCCAGCAGTTCAGTAGACAGGGGCTATGGCTACACCTTC
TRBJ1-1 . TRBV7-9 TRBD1 CASSGPGQGLINTEAFF TGTGCCAGCAGCGGTCCGGGACAGGGTCTTATAAACACTGAAGCTTTCTTT
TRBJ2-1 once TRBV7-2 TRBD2 CASNLGLAGGREQFF TGTGCCAGCAACCTGGGACTAGCGGGGGGGCGGGAGCAGTTCTTC
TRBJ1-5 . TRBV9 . CASSVEGASNQPQHF TGTGCCAGCAGCGTAGAGGGAGCGAGCAATCAGCCCCAGCATTTT
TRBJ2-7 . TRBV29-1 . CSVEDGTSPYEQYF TGCAGCGTTGAAGACGGGACATCTCCCTACGAGCAGTACTTC
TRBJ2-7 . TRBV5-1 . CASSLEGRGRFGGEQYF TGCGCCAGCAGCTTGGAGGGCAGGGGCCGCTTTGGGGGAGAGCAGTACTTC
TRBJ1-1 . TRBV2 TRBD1 CASRGTVRAEAFF TGTGCCAGCCGAGGGACAGTTCGCGCTGAAGCTTTCTTT
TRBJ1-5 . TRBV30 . CAWSVRGQPQHF TGTGCCTGGAGTGTAAGGGGGCAGCCCCAGCATTTT
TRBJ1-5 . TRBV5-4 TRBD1 CASSLGERRGRVMMPQHF TGTGCCAGCAGCTTGGGGGAACGCAGGGGGCGGGTGATGATGCCCCAGCATTTT
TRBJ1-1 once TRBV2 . CASSGPGNMAFF TGTGCCAGCAGTGGGCCGGGGAATATGGCTTTCTTT
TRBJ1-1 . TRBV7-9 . CASSPGGEAFF TGTGCCAGCAGTCCCGGGGGTGAAGCTTTCTTT
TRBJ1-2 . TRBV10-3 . CAISESNRVEYGYTF TGTGCCATCAGTGAGTCGAACCGGGTCGAATATGGCTACACCTTC
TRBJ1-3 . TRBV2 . CASSGQGNAIYF TGTGCCAGCAGTGGACAAGGCAACGCCATATATTTT
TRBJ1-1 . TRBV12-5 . CASGLVLGRDLNTEAFF TGTGCTAGTGGTTTGGTACTGGGCAGGGACTTGAACACTGAAGCTTTCTTT
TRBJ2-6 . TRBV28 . CASRRSSSGANVLTF TGTGCCAGCAGGCGGAGTAGCTCTGGGGCCAACGTCCTGACTTTC
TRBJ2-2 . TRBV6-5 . CASSLAEVNTGELFF TGTGCCAGCAGTTTAGCGGAAGTTAACACCGGGGAGCTGTTTTTT
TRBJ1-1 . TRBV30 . CAWSGGGNTEAFF TGTGCCTGGAGTGGAGGGGGGAACACTGAAGCTTTCTTT
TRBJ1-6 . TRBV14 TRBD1 CASSQGWDRASYNSPLHF TGTGCCAGCAGCCAAGGATGGGACAGGGCGTCCTATAATTCACCCCTCCACTTT
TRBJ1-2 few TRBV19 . CASSYPGWGYTF TGTGCCAGTAGTTATCCAGGGTGGGGCTACACCTTC
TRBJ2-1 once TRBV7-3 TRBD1 CASSFKGQGHNEQFF TGTGCCAGCAGCTTTAAAGGACAGGGACACAATGAGCAGTTCTTC